The present T cell receptor (beta chain) was sequenced within a study of glioma-infiltrating T cells. TCR alpha and beta CDR3 regions were amplified from RNA using iRepertoire nested multiplex PCR. TCRdb re-derived calls from the multiplex PCR reads in MiXCR, one entry per CDR3 protein. Of roughly 350,000 distinct CDR3 sequences in the sample, approximately 42% were seen once. The count of this clonotype is one. From germline, CDR1 is MNHNS and CDR2 SASEGT. V was cut by 6 bases and J by 6 bases, with 12 bases left in between. The CDR3 contains 13 residues. The rearrangement links TRBV6-1 to TRBJ1-5; D might be TRBD1 (5 bases). The sequencing input was glioma tissue, nonneoplastic brain tissue, or PBMCs (not recorded which). This receptor was obtained from a human donor with low-grade glioma or glioblastoma, undergoing nonglioma brain surgery, or in good health (not recorded which). The CDR3 is CASRRGRGQPQHF. The DNA of the CDR3 is TGTGCCAGCAGGCGGGGGAGGGGTCAGCCCCAGCATTTT.